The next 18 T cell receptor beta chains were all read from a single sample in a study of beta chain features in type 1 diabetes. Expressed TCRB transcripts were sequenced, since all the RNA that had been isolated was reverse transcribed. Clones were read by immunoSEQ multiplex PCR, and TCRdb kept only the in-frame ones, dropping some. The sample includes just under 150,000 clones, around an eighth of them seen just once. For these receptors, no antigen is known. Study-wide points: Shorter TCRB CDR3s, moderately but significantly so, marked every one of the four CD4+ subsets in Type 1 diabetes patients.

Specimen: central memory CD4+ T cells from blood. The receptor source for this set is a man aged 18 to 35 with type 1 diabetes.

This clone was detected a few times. In nucleotides, the CDR3 is TGTGCCTGGAATCAAAAGGCGGAACTGTTTTTT. Translated: CAWNQKAELFF. V is TRBV30 and J is TRBJ1-4, with no clear D. V lost 4 bases to trimming and J lost 12 bases, with 12 bases between them. The CDR3 has 11 amino acids. In germline, CDR1 is GTSNPN, CDR2 SVGIG (reference sequence).

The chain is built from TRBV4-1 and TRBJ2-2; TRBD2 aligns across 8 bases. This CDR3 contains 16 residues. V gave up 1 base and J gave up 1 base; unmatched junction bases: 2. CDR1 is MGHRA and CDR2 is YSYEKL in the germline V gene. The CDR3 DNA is TGCGCCAGCAGCCAAGGGAGCGGGGGGAACACCGGGGAGCTGTTTTTT. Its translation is CASSQGSGGNTGELFF.

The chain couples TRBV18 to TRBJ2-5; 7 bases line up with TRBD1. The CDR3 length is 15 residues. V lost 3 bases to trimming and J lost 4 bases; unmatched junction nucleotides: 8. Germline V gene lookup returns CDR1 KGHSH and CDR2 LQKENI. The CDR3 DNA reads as TGTGCCAGCTCACCCCAAAGACAGGGCGGAGAGACCCAGTACTTC. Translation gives CASSPQRQGGETQYF.

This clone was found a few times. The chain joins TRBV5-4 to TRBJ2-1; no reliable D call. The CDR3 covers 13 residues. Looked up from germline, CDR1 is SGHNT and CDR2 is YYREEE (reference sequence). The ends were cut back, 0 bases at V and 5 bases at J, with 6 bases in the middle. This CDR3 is CASSLDQNNEQFF. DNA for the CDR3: TGTGCCAGCAGCTTGGACCAGAACAATGAGCAGTTCTTC. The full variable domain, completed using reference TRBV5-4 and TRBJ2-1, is ETGVTQSPTHLIKTRGQQVTLRCSSQSGHNTVSWYQQALGQGPQFIFQYYREEENGRGNFPPRFSGLQFPNYSSELNVNALELDDSALYLCASSLDQNNEQFFGPGTRLTVL.

This CDR3 is CATSVSRELKYEQYF. The CDR3 DNA sequence: TGTGCCACCAGCGTAAGCAGGGAGCTCAAGTACGAGCAGTACTTC. The chain carries TRBV15 and TRBJ2-7, with D possibly being TRBD1 or TRBD2 (5 bases each). CDR3 length: 15 residues. V was shortened by 5 bases and J by 4 bases, with 18 bases between the two germline ends. CDR1 and CDR2 from the germline V gene are LNHNV and YYDKDF (reference sequence).

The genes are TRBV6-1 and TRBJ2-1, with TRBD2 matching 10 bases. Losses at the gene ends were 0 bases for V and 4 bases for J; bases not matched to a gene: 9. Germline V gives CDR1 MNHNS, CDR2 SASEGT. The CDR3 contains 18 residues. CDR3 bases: TGTGCCAGCAGTGAAGCTGGGGCTAGCGGGGGCCTATACAATGAGCAGTTCTTC. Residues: CASSEAGASGGLYNEQFF.

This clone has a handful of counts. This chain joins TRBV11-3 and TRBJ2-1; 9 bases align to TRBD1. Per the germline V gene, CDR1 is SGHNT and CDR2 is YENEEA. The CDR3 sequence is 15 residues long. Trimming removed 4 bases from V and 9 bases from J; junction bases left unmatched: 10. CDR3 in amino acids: CASSSMGTGLSEQFF. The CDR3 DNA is TGTGCCAGCAGCTCCATGGGGACAGGGTTGAGTGAGCAGTTCTTC. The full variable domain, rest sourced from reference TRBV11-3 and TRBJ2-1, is EAGVVQSPRYKIIEKKQPVAFWCNPISGHNTLYWYLQNLGQGPELLIRYENEEAVDDSQLPKDRFSAERLKGVDSTLKIQPAELGDSAVYLCASSSMGTGLSEQFFGPGTRLTVL.

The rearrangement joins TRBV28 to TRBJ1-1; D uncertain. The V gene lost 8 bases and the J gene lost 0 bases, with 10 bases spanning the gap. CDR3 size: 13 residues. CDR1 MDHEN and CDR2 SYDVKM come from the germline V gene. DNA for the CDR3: TGTGCCAGCGGGGAAGGCATGAACACTGAAGCTTTCTTT. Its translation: CASGEGMNTEAFF.

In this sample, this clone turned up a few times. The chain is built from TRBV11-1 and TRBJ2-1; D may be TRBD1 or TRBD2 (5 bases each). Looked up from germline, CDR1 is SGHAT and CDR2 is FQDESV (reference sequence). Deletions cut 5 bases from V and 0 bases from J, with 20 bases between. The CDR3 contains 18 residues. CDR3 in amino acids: CASSDTSGTASSYNEQFF. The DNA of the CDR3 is TGTGCCAGCAGCGACACCTCCGGGACCGCGAGCTCCTACAATGAGCAGTTCTTC.

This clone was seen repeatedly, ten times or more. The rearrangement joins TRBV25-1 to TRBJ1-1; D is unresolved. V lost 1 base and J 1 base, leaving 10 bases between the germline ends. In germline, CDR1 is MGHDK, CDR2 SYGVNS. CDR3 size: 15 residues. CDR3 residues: CASSEWGEGNTEAFF. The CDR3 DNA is TGTGCCAGCAGTGAATGGGGTGAGGGGAACACTGAAGCTTTCTTT.

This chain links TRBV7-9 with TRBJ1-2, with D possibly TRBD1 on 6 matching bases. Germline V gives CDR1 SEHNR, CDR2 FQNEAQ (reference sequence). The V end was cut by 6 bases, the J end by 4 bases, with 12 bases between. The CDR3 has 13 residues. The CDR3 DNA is TGTGCCAGCAGTTTACAGGGCCTCTATGGCTACACCTTC. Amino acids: CASSLQGLYGYTF.

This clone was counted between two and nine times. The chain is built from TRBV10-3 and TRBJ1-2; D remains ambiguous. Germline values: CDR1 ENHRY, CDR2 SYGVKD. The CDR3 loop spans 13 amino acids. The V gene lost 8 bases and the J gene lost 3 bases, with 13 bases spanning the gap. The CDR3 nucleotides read TGTGCCATCGAGGCCAAGGGTGACTATGGCTACACCTTC. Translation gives CAIEAKGDYGYTF.

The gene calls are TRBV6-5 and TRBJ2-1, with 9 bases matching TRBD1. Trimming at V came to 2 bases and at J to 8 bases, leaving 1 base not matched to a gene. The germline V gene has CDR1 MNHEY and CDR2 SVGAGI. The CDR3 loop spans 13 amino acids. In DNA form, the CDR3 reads TGTGCCAGCAGTTACCGGGACAGGGATGAGCAGTTCTTC. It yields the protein CASSYRDRDEQFF.

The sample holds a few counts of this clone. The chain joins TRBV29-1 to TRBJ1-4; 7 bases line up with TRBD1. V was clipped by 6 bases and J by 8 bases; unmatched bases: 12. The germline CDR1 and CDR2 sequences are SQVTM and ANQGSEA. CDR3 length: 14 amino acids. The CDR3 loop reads CSVTAPGQREKLFF. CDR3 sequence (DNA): TGCAGCGTAACCGCCCCGGGACAGCGGGAAAAACTGTTTTTT. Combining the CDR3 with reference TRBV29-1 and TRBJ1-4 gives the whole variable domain SAVISQKPSRDICQRGTSLTIQCQVDSQVTMMFWYRQQPGQSLTLIATANQGSEATYESGFVIDKFPISRPNLTFSTLTVSNMSPEDSSIYLCSVTAPGQREKLFFGSGTQLSVL.

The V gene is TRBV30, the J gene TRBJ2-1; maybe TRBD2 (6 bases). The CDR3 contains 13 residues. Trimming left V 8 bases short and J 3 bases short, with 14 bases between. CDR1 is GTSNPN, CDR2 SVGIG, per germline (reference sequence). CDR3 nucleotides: TGTGCCGTGGAGGGGCACTACTACAATGAGCAGTTCTTC. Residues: CAVEGHYYNEQFF.

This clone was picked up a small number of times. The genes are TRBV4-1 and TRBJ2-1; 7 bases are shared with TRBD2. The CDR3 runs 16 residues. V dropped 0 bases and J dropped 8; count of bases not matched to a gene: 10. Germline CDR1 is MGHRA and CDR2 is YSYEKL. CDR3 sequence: CASSQDLASGPDEQFF. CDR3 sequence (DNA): TGCGCCAGCAGCCAAGATCTGGCTAGCGGCCCCGATGAGCAGTTCTTC.

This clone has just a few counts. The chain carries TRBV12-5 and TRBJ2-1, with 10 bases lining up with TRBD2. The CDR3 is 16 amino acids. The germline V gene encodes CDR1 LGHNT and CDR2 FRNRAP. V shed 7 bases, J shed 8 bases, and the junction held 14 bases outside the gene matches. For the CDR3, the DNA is TGTGCTAGTGATCCTCGGGGACTAGCGAAGGGCCATGAGCAGTTCTTC. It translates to CASDPRGLAKGHEQFF.

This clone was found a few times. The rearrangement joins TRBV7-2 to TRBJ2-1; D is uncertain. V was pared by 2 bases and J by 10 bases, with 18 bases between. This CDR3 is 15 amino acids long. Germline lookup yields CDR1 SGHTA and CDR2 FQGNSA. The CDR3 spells CASSLSPDPSGEQFF. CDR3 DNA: TGTGCCAGCAGCTTATCCCCCGATCCTTCCGGGGAGCAGTTCTTC. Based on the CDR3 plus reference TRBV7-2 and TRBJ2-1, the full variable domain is GAGVSQSPSNKVTEKGKDVELRCDPISGHTALYWYRQSLGQGLEFLIYFQGNSAPDKSGLPSDRFSAERTGGSVSTLTIQRTQQEDSAVYLCASSLSPDPSGEQFFGPGTRLTVL.